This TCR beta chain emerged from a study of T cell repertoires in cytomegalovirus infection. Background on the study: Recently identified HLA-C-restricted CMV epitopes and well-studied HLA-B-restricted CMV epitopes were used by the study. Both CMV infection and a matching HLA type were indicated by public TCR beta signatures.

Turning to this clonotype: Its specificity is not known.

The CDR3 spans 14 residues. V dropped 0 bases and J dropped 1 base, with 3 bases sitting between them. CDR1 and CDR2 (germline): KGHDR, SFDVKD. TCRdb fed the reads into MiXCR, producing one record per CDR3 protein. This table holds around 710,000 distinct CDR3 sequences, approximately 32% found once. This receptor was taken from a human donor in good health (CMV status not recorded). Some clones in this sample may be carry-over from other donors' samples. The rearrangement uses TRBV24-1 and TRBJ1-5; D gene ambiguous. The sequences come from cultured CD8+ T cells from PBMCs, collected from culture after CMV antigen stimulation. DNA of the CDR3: TGTGCCACCAGTGATTTGTCCAGCAATCAGCCCCAGCATTTT. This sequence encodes CATSDLSSNQPQHF.